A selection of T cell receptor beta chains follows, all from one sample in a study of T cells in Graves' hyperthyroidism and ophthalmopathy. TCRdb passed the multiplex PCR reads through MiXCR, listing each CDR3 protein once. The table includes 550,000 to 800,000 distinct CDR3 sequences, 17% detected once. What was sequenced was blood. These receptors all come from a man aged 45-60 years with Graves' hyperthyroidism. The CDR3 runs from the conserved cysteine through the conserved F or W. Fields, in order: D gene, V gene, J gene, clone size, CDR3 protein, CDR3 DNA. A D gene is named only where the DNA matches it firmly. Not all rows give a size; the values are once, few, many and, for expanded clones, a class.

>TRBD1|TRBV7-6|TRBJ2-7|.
CASSQSRGLDEQYF
TGTGCCAGCAGCCAATCCAGGGGGCTGGACGAGCAGTACTTC
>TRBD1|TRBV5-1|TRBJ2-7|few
CASSLRIGTDSYEQYF
TGCGCCAGCAGCTTAAGGATCGGGACAGACTCCTACGAGCAGTACTTC
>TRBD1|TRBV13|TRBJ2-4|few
CASRAAGQGSKNIQYF
TGTGCCAGCAGGGCCGCTGGACAGGGGTCCAAAAACATTCAGTACTTC
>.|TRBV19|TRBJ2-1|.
CASRFPGPGEQFF
TGTGCCAGTAGGTTTCCGGGACCCGGTGAGCAGTTCTTC
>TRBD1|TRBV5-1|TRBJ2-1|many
CASSLVRQGAYNEQFF
TGCGCCAGCAGCTTGGTAAGACAGGGAGCCTACAATGAGCAGTTCTTC
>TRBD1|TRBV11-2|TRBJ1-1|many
CASSRRTGMAFF
TGTGCCAGCAGCCGAAGGACAGGGATGGCTTTCTTT
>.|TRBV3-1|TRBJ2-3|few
CASSRGQRARTDTQYF
TGTGCCAGCAGCCGGGGCCAGAGAGCGCGCACAGATACGCAGTATTTT
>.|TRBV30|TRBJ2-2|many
CAWSPADNTGELFF
TGTGCCTGGAGTCCGGCAGATAACACCGGGGAGCTGTTTTTT
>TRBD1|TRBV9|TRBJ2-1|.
CASSVSRGQGDEQFF
TGTGCCAGCAGCGTATCTCGAGGACAGGGGGATGAGCAGTTCTTC
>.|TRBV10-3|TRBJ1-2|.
CAITSRVLNYGYTF
TGTGCCATCACGAGCAGGGTGTTGAACTATGGCTACACCTTC
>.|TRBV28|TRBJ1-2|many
CASSLIRDGNYGYTF
TGTGCCAGCAGTTTAATACGGGACGGTAACTATGGCTACACCTTC
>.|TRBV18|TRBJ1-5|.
CASSHDRSDQPQHF
TGTGCCAGCTCACATGACAGAAGTGATCAGCCCCAGCATTTT
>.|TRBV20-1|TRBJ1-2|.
CSASKQSNYGYTF
TGCAGTGCTAGTAAGCAATCTAACTATGGCTACACCTTC
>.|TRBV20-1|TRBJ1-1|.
CSARKDFNTEAFF
TGCAGTGCTAGAAAGGACTTTAACACTGAAGCTTTCTTT
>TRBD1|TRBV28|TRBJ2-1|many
CASSPPFLGTGGFDEQFF
TGTGCCAGCAGCCCCCCCTTCCTAGGGACAGGGGGATTCGATGAGCAGTTCTTC
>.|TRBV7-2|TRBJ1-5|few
CASSLGDFNQPQHF
TGTGCCAGCAGCTTAGGAGATTTCAATCAGCCCCAGCATTTT
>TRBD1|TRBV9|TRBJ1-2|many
CASSETDRFNYGYTF
TGTGCCAGCAGCGAGACGGACAGGTTTAACTATGGCTACACCTTC
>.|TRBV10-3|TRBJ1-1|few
CAINPGPTIAMNTEAFF
TGTGCCATCAACCCGGGCCCCACGATCGCTATGAACACTGAAGCTTTCTTT
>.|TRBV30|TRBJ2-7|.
CACEAAHASYEQYF
TGTGCCTGCGAGGCAGCCCATGCCTCCTACGAGCAGTACTTC
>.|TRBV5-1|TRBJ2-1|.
CASNTRGLYNEQFF
TGCGCCAGCAATACTAGGGGATTGTACAATGAGCAGTTCTTC
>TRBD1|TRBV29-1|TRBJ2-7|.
CSAGQESYEQYF
TGCAGCGCAGGACAGGAGTCCTACGAGCAGTACTTC
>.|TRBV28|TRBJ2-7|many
CASSLYEFEQYF
TGTGCCAGCAGTTTATACGAGTTCGAGCAGTACTTC
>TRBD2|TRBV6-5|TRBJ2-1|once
CASSVTASGNNEQFF
TGTGCCAGCAGCGTTACCGCTAGCGGGAACAATGAGCAGTTCTTC
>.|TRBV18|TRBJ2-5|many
CASSRPGSETQYF
TGTGCCAGCTCACGCCCGGGGAGCGAGACCCAGTACTTC
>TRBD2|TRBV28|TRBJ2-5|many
CASSLTSGKKTQYF
TGTGCCAGCAGTTTGACTAGCGGGAAAAAGACCCAGTACTTC
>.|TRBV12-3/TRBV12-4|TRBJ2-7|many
CASSNLRSAYEQYF
TGTGCCAGCAGCAATCTCCGGTCCGCCTACGAGCAGTACTTC
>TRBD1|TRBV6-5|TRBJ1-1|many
CASSYDLDRVGTEAFF
TGTGCCAGCAGTTACGACCTCGACAGGGTTGGCACTGAAGCTTTCTTT
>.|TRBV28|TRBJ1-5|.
CASSTDSFNQPQHF
TGTGCCAGCAGTACCGACAGTTTCAATCAGCCCCAGCATTTT
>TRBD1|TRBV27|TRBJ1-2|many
CASSRDGTGWYGYTF
TGTGCCAGCAGCAGAGACGGGACAGGGTGGTATGGCTACACCTTC
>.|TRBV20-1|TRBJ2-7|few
CSAREGSLPYEQYF
TGCAGTGCTAGAGAAGGTTCTTTGCCCTACGAGCAGTACTTC
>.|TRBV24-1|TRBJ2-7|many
CATSDSLASSYEQYF
TGTGCCACCAGTGATTCCCTAGCGTCGTCCTACGAGCAGTACTTC
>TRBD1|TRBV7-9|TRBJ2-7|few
CASSRTAWTGDPYEQYF
TGTGCCAGCAGCCGCACCGCTTGGACAGGGGACCCCTACGAGCAGTACTTC
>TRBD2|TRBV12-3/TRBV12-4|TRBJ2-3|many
CASSITSAFVDTQYF
TGTGCCAGCAGTATAACTAGCGCTTTCGTCGATACGCAGTATTTT
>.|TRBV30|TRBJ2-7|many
CAYRLPSRHEQYF
TGTGCCTACCGACTCCCTAGTCGCCACGAGCAGTACTTC
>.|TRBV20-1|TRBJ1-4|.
CSAGRDEKLFF
TGCAGTGCTGGACGGGATGAAAAACTGTTTTTT
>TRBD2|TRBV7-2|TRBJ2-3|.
CASSLASGRVVDTQYF
TGTGCCAGCAGCTTAGCCAGCGGGAGAGTCGTAGATACGCAGTATTTT
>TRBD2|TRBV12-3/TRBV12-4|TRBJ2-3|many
CASSRLAGGSVGTQYF
TGTGCCAGCAGCCGACTAGCGGGAGGATCGGTTGGCACGCAGTATTTT
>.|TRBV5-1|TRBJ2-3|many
CASSLLATSSTDTQYF
TGCGCCAGCAGCTTGTTGGCCACCTCTAGCACAGATACGCAGTATTTT
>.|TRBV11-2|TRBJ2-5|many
CASSLELAAVGKETQYF
TGTGCCAGCAGCTTAGAATTAGCAGCAGTTGGGAAAGAGACCCAGTACTTC
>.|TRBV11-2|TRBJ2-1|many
CASSPGRGSPSYNEQFF
TGTGCCAGCAGCCCAGGGAGGGGGTCCCCAAGCTACAATGAGCAGTTCTTC
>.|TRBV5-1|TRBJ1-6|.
CASSEQGYWGSPLHF
TGCGCCAGCAGCGAACAGGGCTATTGGGGTTCACCCCTCCACTTT
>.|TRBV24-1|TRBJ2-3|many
CATSDPAAATTDTQYF
TGTGCCACCAGTGACCCCGCGGCAGCGACCACAGATACGCAGTATTTT
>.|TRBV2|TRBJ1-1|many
CASRYQGEAFF
TGTGCCAGCAGATATCAGGGCGAAGCTTTCTTT